These 10 T cell receptor beta chains were sequenced from one sample in a study of regulatory T cells in long-lasting Graves disease. Assembly of TCR beta libraries relied on iRepertoire HTBI primers together with Arm-PCR of CDR3 regions. TCRdb reprocessed the multiplex PCR reads via MiXCR and lists one record per CDR3 protein. Of 350,000 to 450,000 distinct CDR3 sequences in the sample, about 15% were seen once. Time point defined: newly diagnosed GD, antithyroid drugs for less than 3 months. The TCR library was made from RNA that had been extracted from PBMCs in TRIzol. These data also formed part of another study, on T cells in Graves' hyperthyroidism and ophthalmopathy.

The input for sequencing was peripheral blood mononuclear cells (PBMCs), taken at new diagnosis, from a patient treated with antithyroid drugs. The receptor set was obtained from a woman aged 25 to 45 with Graves disease.

The V call is TRBV7-9, the J call TRBJ1-4, with 7 bases lining up with TRBD1. Germline CDR1 and CDR2: SEHNR and FQNEAQ (reference sequence). The CDR3 spans 16 residues. V lost 3 bases and J lost 8; bases outside the gene matches: 12. The CDR3, as DNA: TGTGCCAGCAGCTTCCCTGGACGACAGGGTGGGGAAAAACTGTTTTTT. It is translated as CASSFPGRQGGEKLFF.

This clonotype has just a few counts. The chain employs TRBV6-5 and TRBJ2-3; TRBD1 matches at 9 bases. Germline CDR1 and CDR2: MNHEY and SVGAGI. The junction had 2 bases not matched to a gene; V was cut back by 3 bases and J by 4 bases. The length of the CDR3 is 14 residues. CDR3 in DNA: TGTGCCAGCAGTTATACAGGGGGCGCAGATACGCAGTATTTT. Protein product: CASSYTGGADTQYF.

In this sample, this clonotype turned up many times. The chain recombines TRBV5-6 with TRBJ1-2; tentative D call: TRBD1 (5 bases). This CDR3 has 13 residues. V lost 1 base and J 5 bases, leaving 9 bases between the germline ends. In germline, CDR1 is SGHDT, CDR2 YYEEEE. CDR3 sequence (DNA): TGTGCCAGCAGCTTGCAGGGAGCGTATGGCTACACCTTC. Translation gives CASSLQGAYGYTF.

This clonotype has a count of ten or more. The CDR3 coding sequence is TGTGCCAGCACCACTAGCGGGATAGAGACCCAGTACTTC. Its protein is CASTTSGIETQYF. This chain joins TRBV12-3 or TRBV12-4 and TRBJ2-5, with TRBD2 identical over 10 bases. This CDR3 is 13 amino acids long. V was pared by 7 bases and J by 4 bases, with 3 bases of the junction left unmatched.

The chain joins TRBV12-3 or TRBV12-4 to TRBJ2-4, with D perhaps matching TRBD2 (5 bases). This CDR3 comprises 13 residues. V shed 6 bases and J shed 4 bases, with 10 bases lying between them. The CDR3 spells CASSLREKNIQYF. CDR3 DNA: TGTGCCAGCAGCCTAAGGGAGAAAAACATTCAGTACTTC.

V is TRBV24-1 and J is TRBJ1-2, with D unclear. Trimming cost V 4 bases and J 7 bases, with 12 bases left between them. The length of the CDR3 is 13 residues. Germline V CDR1 and CDR2: KGHDR, SFDVKD. As DNA, the CDR3 is TGTGCCACCAGTGAGCCTGGTGTGGGTGGCTACACCTTC. This encodes CATSEPGVGGYTF.

This clonotype has at least ten counts. This chain joins TRBV29-1 and TRBJ2-3; 7 nucleotides agree with TRBD2. Germline V gives CDR1 SQVTM, CDR2 ANQGSEA. The CDR3 has 13 residues. V was pared by 4 bases and J by 3 bases, with 4 bases of the junction left unmatched. For the CDR3, the DNA is TGCAGCGTTGGGACTAGATTTACAGATACGCAGTATTTT. It is translated as CSVGTRFTDTQYF.

The chain links TRBV5-6 to TRBJ2-2; the D gene is possibly TRBD1 (6 bases). Deletions cut 3 bases from V and 1 base from J, with 13 bases between. The V gene's germline CDR1 is SGHDT and CDR2 YYEEEE. This CDR3 comprises 16 residues. CDR3 in DNA: TGTGCCAGCAGCTCTCTGACAGGCCTGAACACCGGGGAGCTGTTTTTT. Protein product: CASSSLTGLNTGELFF.

The chain recombines TRBV14 with TRBJ2-2; TRBD1 agrees at 7 bases. The CDR3 totals 13 residues. Unmatched junction bases numbered 2, after V lost 4 bases and J lost 6 bases. Germline assignment: CDR1 SGHDN and CDR2 FVKESK. CDR3: CASSRGGPGELFF. The CDR3 region has the DNA TGTGCCAGCAGCCGAGGGGGCCCCGGGGAGCTGTTTTTT.

This clonotype was seen ten or more times. This chain connects TRBV20-1 to TRBJ2-1; 13 nucleotides align to TRBD2. This CDR3 contains 15 residues. The germline V gene has CDR1 DFQATT and CDR2 SNEGSKA (reference sequence). After removal of 6 bases from V and 5 bases from J, the junction contained 7 bases not matched to a gene. The CDR3 sequence is CSARTSGRPHNEQFF. CDR3 sequence (DNA): TGCAGTGCGCGGACTAGCGGGAGACCCCACAATGAGCAGTTCTTC.